This TCR beta chain was obtained from a study of cytotoxic CD8 clonotypes in ibrutinib-treated CLL. Only in-frame clones appear in the TCRdb table, and some are missing; sequencing was by immunoSEQ multiplex PCR. Here the sample spans roughly 97,000 clones, approximately 80% being singletons. Germline V CDR1 and CDR2: MNHNY, SVGAGI (reference sequence). This CDR3 is 15 amino acids long. Trimming removed 7 bases from V and 1 base from J; junction bases left unmatched: 7. Of note for this clone: Its cognate antigen is unknown.

Study-level points and caveats: Clonality increased at ibrutinib response, then returned toward baseline at progression.

This TCR came from a human donor with chronic lymphocytic leukemia. The chain joins TRBV6-6 to TRBJ2-5, with 9 bases that match TRBD2. The sample consisted of PBMCs, taken after 12 months of ibrutinib treatment. DNA for the CDR3: TGTGCCAGCAACATTTTAGCGGGGGCCCAAGAGACCCAGTACTTC. It encodes CASNILAGAQETQYF.